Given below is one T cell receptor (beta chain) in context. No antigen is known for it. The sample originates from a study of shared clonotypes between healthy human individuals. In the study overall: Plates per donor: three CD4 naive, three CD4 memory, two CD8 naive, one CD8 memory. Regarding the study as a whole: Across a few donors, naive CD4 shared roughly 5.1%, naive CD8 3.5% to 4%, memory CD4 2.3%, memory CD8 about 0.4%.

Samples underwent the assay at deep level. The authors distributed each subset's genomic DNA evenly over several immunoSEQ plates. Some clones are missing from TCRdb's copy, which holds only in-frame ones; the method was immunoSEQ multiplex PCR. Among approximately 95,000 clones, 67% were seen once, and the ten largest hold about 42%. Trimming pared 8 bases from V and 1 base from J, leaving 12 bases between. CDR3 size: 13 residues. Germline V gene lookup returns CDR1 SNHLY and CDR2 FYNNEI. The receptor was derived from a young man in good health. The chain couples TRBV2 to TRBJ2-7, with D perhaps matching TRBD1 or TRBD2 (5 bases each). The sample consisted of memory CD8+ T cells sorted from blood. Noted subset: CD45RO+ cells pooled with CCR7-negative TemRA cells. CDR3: CASARDRSYEQYF. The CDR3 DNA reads TGTGCCAGCGCCCGGGACCGTTCCTACGAGCAGTACTTC.